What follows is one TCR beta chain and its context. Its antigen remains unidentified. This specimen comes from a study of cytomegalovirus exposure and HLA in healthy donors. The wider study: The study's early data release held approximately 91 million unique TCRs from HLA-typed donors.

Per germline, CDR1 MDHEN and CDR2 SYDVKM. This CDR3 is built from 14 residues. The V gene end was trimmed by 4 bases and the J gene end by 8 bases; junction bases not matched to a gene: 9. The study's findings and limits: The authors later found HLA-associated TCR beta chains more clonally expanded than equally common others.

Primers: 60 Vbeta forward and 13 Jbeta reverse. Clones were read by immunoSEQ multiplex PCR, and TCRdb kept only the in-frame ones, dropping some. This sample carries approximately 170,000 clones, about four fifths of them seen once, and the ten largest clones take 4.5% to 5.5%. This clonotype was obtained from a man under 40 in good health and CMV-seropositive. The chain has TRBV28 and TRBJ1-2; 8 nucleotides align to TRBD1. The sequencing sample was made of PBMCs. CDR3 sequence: CASSSQGGGRGYTF. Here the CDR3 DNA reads TGTGCCAGCAGTTCACAGGGGGGGGGTCGAGGCTACACCTTC.